These T cell receptor beta chains were read from a single sample in a study of shared clonotypes between healthy human individuals. Sequencing was performed with immunoSEQ multiplex PCR; in TCRdb, only in-frame clones are kept and a portion is missing. The table shows over a million clones, with about 80% occurring only once. The source material was memory CD4+ T cells from PBMCs. Source of these receptors: a man younger than 35 in good health. Some clones in this sample may be carry-over from other donors' samples. The CDR3 runs from the conserved cysteine through the conserved F or W. D genes are given only for firm matches. Size values are once, few and many counts, or a class for expanded clones, and some rows have none.

TRBJ2-3,NA,NA,TRBV5-1,TGCGCCAGCAGCTTGGCCGGGTCAACAGATACGCAGTATTTT,CASSLAGSTDTQYF
TRBJ1-1,NA,few,TRBV30,TGTGCCTGGGTACAGGCCCAAGGGTGGAACACTGAAGCTTTCTTT,CAWVQAQGWNTEAFF
TRBJ2-5,NA,NA,TRBV7-8,TGTGCCAGCAGCTTAGCTCTCGCAGGAGCGAGAACGGGAGAGACCCAGTACTTC,CASSLALAGARTGETQYF
TRBJ1-1,NA,NA,TRBV2,TGTGCCAGCAGGAGGGAGGCCAGGGGAGGCACTGAAGCTTTCTTT,CASRREARGGTEAFF
TRBJ1-1,NA,once,TRBV1,TGCACCAGCAGCCAAGAACTGGTCATCACTGAAGCTTTCTTT,CTSSQELVITEAFF
TRBJ1-4,TRBD1,NA,TRBV28,TGTGCCAGCAGTTTATGGGGGACAGGGGTTAATGAAAAACTGTTTTTT,CASSLWGTGVNEKLFF
TRBJ2-7,TRBD2,NA,TRBV6-5,TGTGCCAGCAGTGCCCGGGGGGGGCCTAACGACGAGCAGTACTTC,CASSARGGPNDEQYF
TRBJ2-5,NA,NA,TRBV15,TGTGCCACCAGCAGAGAAGAAGGGATGACCCAGTACTTC,CATSREEGMTQYF
TRBJ1-2,NA,NA,TRBV5-4,TGTGCCAGCAGCTTGGCTCTAAACCCAGGGCGGGGCTACACCTTC,CASSLALNPGRGYTF
TRBJ1-5,NA,NA,TRBV7-8,TGTGCCAGCAGCAGGAGTGAGGCGGGGGCTCGGCCCCAGCATTTT,CASSRSEAGARPQHF
TRBJ2-4,NA,NA,TRBV5-4,TGTGCCAGCAGCTCCACAGGGACCAAAAACATTCAGTACTTC,CASSSTGTKNIQYF
TRBJ2-3,NA,NA,TRBV9,TGTGCCAGCAGCGTACCCAGGGATGGGGGAACGCAGTATTTT,CASSVPRDGGTQYF
TRBJ2-1,TRBD1,NA,TRBV4-1,TGCGCCAGTCGAGGGGGCTTTTCCTACAATGAGCAGTTCTTC,CASRGGFSYNEQFF
TRBJ2-5,NA,NA,TRBV30,TGTGCCTGGAGGTCTGGGACCGTCCAACGGGCCCAGTACTTC,CAWRSGTVQRAQYF
TRBJ2-7,NA,NA,TRBV7-2,TGTGCCAGCAGCTTCGCCTACGAGCAGTACTTC,CASSFAYEQYF
TRBJ1-2,NA,NA,TRBV28,TGTGCCAGCAGATTCGGGGGGATCTATGGCTACACCTTC,CASRFGGIYGYTF
TRBJ2-1,TRBD2,NA,TRBV5-1,TGCGCCAGCAGCGGGTTAGCGGGAGCTCCCTACAATGAGCAGTTCTTC,CASSGLAGAPYNEQFF
TRBJ1-3,NA,NA,TRBV5-4,TGTGCCAGCAGCCCGGACATGTCTTCTGGAAACACCATATATTTT,CASSPDMSSGNTIYF
TRBJ2-5,NA,NA,TRBV28,TGTGCCAGCAGCTCCTCGAGGGGGGGGGAGACCCAGTACTTC,CASSSSRGGETQYF
TRBJ2-1,NA,NA,TRBV4-2,TGTGCCAGCAGCCAAGATCGAGCCCAATGGACCTACAATGAGCAGTTCTTC,CASSQDRAQWTYNEQFF
TRBJ2-1,TRBD2,many,TRBV5-1,TGCGCCAGCAGCGCGGAACTAGCGGGAACAATGCGCAATGAGCAGTTCTTC,CASSAELAGTMRNEQFF
TRBJ2-2,NA,few,TRBV7-2,TGTGCCAGCAGCTTGAGGAGATCCGGGGAGCTGTTTTTT,CASSLRRSGELFF
TRBJ2-5,NA,once,TRBV29-1,TGCAGCGTTTGTGAGGGCTCGGAGACCCAGTACTTC,CSVCEGSETQYF
TRBJ2-7,TRBD2,few,TRBV6-6,TGTGCCAGCAGTTACGGGACTAGCGGGAGAGGGGAGCAGTACTTC,CASSYGTSGRGEQYF
TRBJ1-2,NA,NA,TRBV15,TGTGCCACCAGCAGAGATTCCCGCGCCTCCTACACCTTC,CATSRDSRASYTF
TRBJ1-5,NA,NA,TRBV28,TGTGCCAGCAGTTCGCTAAATCAGCCCCAGCATTTT,CASSSLNQPQHF
TRBJ2-7,NA,NA,TRBV19,TGTGCCAGTTCGGACCCGGGAGTAACCTACGAGCAGTACTTC,CASSDPGVTYEQYF
TRBJ2-6,NA,NA,TRBV2,TGTGCCAGCAGTTGGGTGCCCGGGGCCAACGTCCTGACTTTC,CASSWVPGANVLTF
TRBJ2-1,NA,NA,TRBV5-1,TGCGCCAGCAGCCGCCTGGCCTACAATGAGCAGTTCTTC,CASSRLAYNEQFF
TRBJ1-2,NA,NA,TRBV28,TGTGCCAGCAGTAACGGGACATTCAAGGGAAGCTATGGCTACACCTTC,CASSNGTFKGSYGYTF
TRBJ2-3,NA,NA,TRBV20-1,TGCAGTGCCATGCCCACAGATACGCAGTATTTT,CSAMPTDTQYF
TRBJ2-2,TRBD2,NA,TRBV7-7,TGTGCCAGCAGCTTAATCGTTAGCGGGAGGGCCGGGGAGCTGTTTTTT,CASSLIVSGRAGELFF
TRBJ2-2,TRBD1,NA,TRBV5-1,TGCGCCAGCAGCTTGGAAGGGGGCATCACCGGGGAGCTGTTTTTT,CASSLEGGITGELFF
TRBJ2-5,TRBD1,NA,TRBV29-1,TGCAGCGCCCAGGACAGGGGAGAGACCCAGTACTTC,CSAQDRGETQYF
TRBJ2-3,NA,NA,TRBV7-8,TGTGCCAGCAGCTTAGTGGCCCGGCAAGATACGCAGTATTTT,CASSLVARQDTQYF
TRBJ2-3,TRBD2,NA,TRBV7-9,TGTGCCAGCAGCTGGGGGGGTGCGGCAGATACGCAGTATTTT,CASSWGGAADTQYF
TRBJ2-7,TRBD1,NA,TRBV5-1,TGCGCCAGCAGCTTCAATTGGGGACAGGGGGTTTCCTACGAGCAGTACTTC,CASSFNWGQGVSYEQYF
TRBJ2-7,NA,NA,TRBV6-1,TGTGCCAGCAGTGGGGCGGGACGGCTGTCCTCCTACGAGCAGTACTTC,CASSGAGRLSSYEQYF
TRBJ2-7,NA,NA,TRBV6-1,TGTGCCAGCAGTGTTCAAGACACTTCCCTACGCGAGCAGTACTTC,CASSVQDTSLREQYF
TRBJ2-2,NA,NA,TRBV7-7,TGTGCCAGCAGCTGGATATCGACCGGGGAGCTGTTTTTT,CASSWISTGELFF
TRBJ1-1,TRBD1,NA,TRBV28,TGTGCCAGCAGCCCTAACTACTCCAGGGGGAGGGGAACTGAAGCTTTCTTT,CASSPNYSRGRGTEAFF
TRBJ1-5,TRBD1,few,TRBV18,TGTGCCAGCTCATCGCTTACAGGGGCTGGGCAGCCCCAGCATTTT,CASSSLTGAGQPQHF
TRBJ2-3,NA,NA,TRBV2,TGTGCCAGCAGTCTACAGGTTAGCACAGATACGCAGTATTTT,CASSLQVSTDTQYF
TRBJ1-2,TRBD1,NA,TRBV5-5,TGTGCCAGCAGCTTGGTTCCAAGACAGGGGCCCATCGGTGGCTACACCTTC,CASSLVPRQGPIGGYTF
TRBJ1-2,TRBD1,NA,TRBV30,TGTGCCTGGAGTCCAGGGGGCGGCTACACCTTC,CAWSPGGGYTF
TRBJ2-3,NA,NA,TRBV9,TGTGCCAGCAGCGTAGGATCCCCGGATACGCAGTATTTT,CASSVGSPDTQYF
TRBJ2-7,TRBD2,NA,TRBV5-1,TGCGCCAGCAGCTTGGCCATCGGGAGGTCCTACGAGCAGTACTTC,CASSLAIGRSYEQYF
TRBJ1-2,TRBD1,NA,TRBV5-1,TGCGCCAGCAGCTCCCTGGGACAGGGTTACGGCTACACCTTC,CASSSLGQGYGYTF
TRBJ1-1,TRBD1,few,TRBV11-2,TGTGCCAGCAGCTTAGGCGGGGACAGGGGAGCTTTCTTT,CASSLGGDRGAFF
TRBJ2-5,TRBD2,NA,TRBV30,TGTGCCTGGAGTCACGGGGGGGCCCAGTACTTC,CAWSHGGAQYF
TRBJ2-5,TRBD2,NA,TRBV5-4,TGTGCCAGCAGCATGACTAGCGGTCAAGAGACCCAGTACTTC,CASSMTSGQETQYF
TRBJ2-7,NA,few,TRBV5-5,TGTGCCAGCAGCTTGGCGGGGACATTCTCTTCCTACGAGCAGTACTTC,CASSLAGTFSSYEQYF